A selection of T cell receptor beta chains follows, all from one sample in a study of beta chain features in type 1 diabetes. Method: immunoSEQ multiplex PCR; TCRdb's copy keeps in-frame clones and lacks some. Seen here are 550,000 to 850,000 clones, 13% observed once, and the top ten hold less than 0.025%. Source material: naive CD4+ T cells from blood. The receptors come from a man aged 18 to 29 with type 1 diabetes. Both conserved end residues are part of each CDR3. Where a row states a size, it is once, few, many or the class of an expanded clone; other rows omit it.

clone_size	j_call	v_call	cdr3_aa
few	TRBJ2-5	TRBV5-4	CASSLEGGPPETQYF
NA	TRBJ1-6	TRBV25-1	CASHDTGTAPNSPLHF
few	TRBJ2-3	TRBV6-6	CASSVRHSGTDTQYF
NA	TRBJ2-7	TRBV6-5	CASRRRQGESYEQYF
NA	TRBJ1-1	TRBV4-2	CASSQDGTGARTEAFF
NA	TRBJ1-5	TRBV30	CAWSVRAYSNQPQHF
NA	TRBJ1-2	TRBV5-1	CASSFGDSPNYGYTF
NA	TRBJ2-3	TRBV19	CASSIARQSTDTQYF
NA	TRBJ2-7	TRBV15	CATSRDVAETDEQYF
NA	TRBJ1-5	TRBV6-1	CASSARTAPQHF
NA	TRBJ2-3	TRBV28	CASSSGQGTDTQYF
NA	TRBJ1-2	TRBV18	CASSPAGQGAKGYTF
NA	TRBJ1-2	TRBV19	CASSRDRVNYGYTF
NA	TRBJ1-2	TRBV13	CASSFRGREILGDGYTF
NA	TRBJ2-2	TRBV2	CASRAEAGELFF
few	TRBJ1-3	TRBV28	CASSLGGNSGNTIYF
few	TRBJ2-1	TRBV7-2	CASSTRTSGGNVYNEQFF
NA	TRBJ2-7	TRBV5-6	CASSWSLYEQYF
NA	TRBJ2-3	TRBV7-2	CASSLGGIDTQYF
few	TRBJ2-2	TRBV27	CASRLSGVNTGELFF
NA	TRBJ2-1	TRBV18	CASSPLVVEQFF
NA	TRBJ2-7	TRBV6-5	CASSGTSGGWEQYF
NA	TRBJ1-5	TRBV30	CAWTQGEGPQHF
few	TRBJ1-6	TRBV2	CASTRGKNSPLHF
NA	TRBJ2-5	TRBV29-1	CSVSPRERGETQYF
NA	TRBJ1-2	TRBV4-2	CASSQEPNYGYTF
few	TRBJ2-1	TRBV6-1	CAISLGPNNEQFF